A selection of T cell receptor beta chains follows, all from one sample in a study of identifying expanded T cells in peripheral blood. Using immunoSEQ multiplex PCR, the repertoire was profiled, and TCRdb retains in-frame clones only, with some absent. The sample has some 75,000 clones; roughly 90% are singletons. The sample consisted of blood. These receptors were collected from a person aged 18 to 75 in good health. The CDR3 runs from the conserved cysteine through the conserved F or W. A D gene is named only where the DNA matches it firmly. Expanded clones get a size class; other rows say once, few or many, or leave the size out.

>TRBJ1-6|-|TRBV25-1|12|-
CASSERASPLHF
TGTGCCAGCAGTGAAAGAGCTTCACCCCTCCACTTT
>TRBJ2-3|-|TRBV29-1|13|-
CSVAEDSTDTQYF
TGCAGCGTTGCAGAGGATAGCACAGATACGCAGTATTTT
>TRBJ2-7|-|TRBV6-6|15|-
CASSYPGGRSYEQYF
TGTGCCAGCAGTTATCCTGGGGGGAGGTCCTACGAGCAGTACTTC
>TRBJ2-2|-|TRBV2|11|-
CASRGAGELFF
TGTGCCAGCAGGGGGGCCGGGGAGCTGTTTTTT
>TRBJ2-7|TRBD2|TRBV28|17|-
CASSPGQGLPYSYEQYF
TGTGCCAGCAGTCCGGGGCAGGGACTACCCTACTCCTACGAGCAGTACTTC
>TRBJ2-5|TRBD2|TRBV30|14|-
CAWNLAGSQETQYF
TGTGCCTGGAACCTAGCGGGGAGCCAAGAGACCCAGTACTTC
>TRBJ2-1|TRBD1|TRBV6-5|13|once
CASGGQGLGEQFF
TGTGCCAGCGGGGGACAGGGGCTCGGTGAGCAGTTCTTC
>TRBJ2-1|-|TRBV7-8|15|-
CASSLVAVAYNEQFF
TGTGCCAGCAGCTTAGTGGCGGTGGCCTACAATGAGCAGTTCTTC
>TRBJ1-1|-|TRBV29-1|12|-
CSVESRETEAFF
TGCAGCGTTGAAAGTCGAGAAACTGAAGCTTTCTTT
>TRBJ2-3|TRBD1|TRBV28|13|-
CASRIPGQGTQYF
TGTGCCAGCAGGATACCGGGACAGGGGACGCAGTATTTT
>TRBJ2-1|-|TRBV18|15|once
CASSPQPTAYNEQFF
TGTGCCAGCTCACCTCAACCGACAGCCTACAATGAGCAGTTCTTC
>TRBJ2-3|TRBD2|TRBV18|15|-
CASSPPSSGGDTQYF
TGTGCCAGCTCACCACCGTCTAGCGGGGGTGATACGCAGTATTTT
>TRBJ2-3|-|TRBV18|13|-
CATNPSTTDTQYF
TGTGCCACTAACCCTTCGACCACAGATACGCAGTATTTT
>TRBJ1-1|-|TRBV27|14|once
CASSKQGGWTEAFF
TGTGCCAGCAGCAAACAGGGTGGGTGGACTGAAGCTTTCTTT
>TRBJ1-2|TRBD1|TRBV19|11|few
CASSDRGGYTF
TGTGCCAGTAGCGACAGGGGTGGCTACACCTTC
>TRBJ2-3|-|TRBV6-4|14|-
CASSEGLSTDTQYF
TGTGCCAGCAGTGAGGGTCTGAGCACAGATACGCAGTATTTT
>TRBJ2-7|-|TRBV7-9|16|-
CASSSPEDNLNYEQYF
TGTGCCAGCAGCTCACCCGAGGACAATTTAAACTACGAGCAGTACTTC
>TRBJ2-1|TRBD1|TRBV19|14|few
CASSTGQGRNEQFF
TGTGCCAGTAGTACTGGACAGGGTAGAAATGAGCAGTTCTTC
>TRBJ2-3|-|TRBV28|12|-
CASSSRTDTQYF
TGTGCCAGCAGTTCTCGTACAGATACGCAGTATTTT
>TRBJ2-2|-|TRBV27|15|-
CASSPSGWNTGELFF
TGTGCCAGCAGCCCCTCGGGGTGGAACACCGGGGAGCTGTTTTTT
>TRBJ2-5|-|TRBV7-2|12|-
CASSLVDLPLYF
TGTGCCAGCAGCTTAGTAGACCTACCTCTGTACTTC
>TRBJ1-5|TRBD1|TRBV4-3|15|-
CASSQDRGSNQPQHF
TGCGCCAGCAGCCAAGACAGGGGGTCAAATCAGCCCCAGCATTTT
>TRBJ2-7|-|TRBV6-6|13|-
CASRSGSSYEQYF
TGTGCCAGCAGATCGGGGTCCTCCTACGAGCAGTACTTC
>TRBJ2-2|TRBD2|TRBV28|16|-
CASSFSGLALTGELFF
TGTGCCAGCAGTTTTAGTGGACTAGCGTTAACCGGGGAGCTGTTTTTT
>TRBJ2-7|-|TRBV6-5|13|-
CASSYSDLDEQYF
TGTGCCAGCAGTTACTCGGACCTGGACGAGCAGTACTTC
>TRBJ1-2|-|TRBV20-1|9|-
CSAPYGYTF
TGCAGTGCTCCATATGGCTACACCTTC
>TRBJ2-7|TRBD1|TRBV7-3|16|-
CASSLSHGTGVHEQYF
TGTGCCAGCAGCTTGAGTCACGGGACAGGGGTGCACGAGCAGTACTTC
>TRBJ2-3|TRBD1|TRBV29-1|16|-
CSVEGIRTGPTDTQYF
TGCAGCGTTGAAGGAATCAGGACAGGGCCCACAGATACGCAGTATTTT
>TRBJ2-7|TRBD1|TRBV6-5|16|-
CASSYTPGQKAYEQYF
TGTGCCAGCAGTTACACGCCGGGACAGAAGGCCTACGAGCAGTACTTC
>TRBJ1-4|TRBD1|TRBV2|15|-
CASSDPRDRGEKLFF
TGTGCCAGCAGTGATCCCCGGGACAGGGGTGAAAAACTGTTTTTT
>TRBJ2-5|TRBD1|TRBV9|14|-
CASSRQGVAETQYF
TGTGCCAGCAGCCGACAGGGGGTGGCGGAGACCCAGTACTTC
>TRBJ2-5|TRBD2|TRBV7-9|16|-
CASSGTSGSPQGTQYF
TGTGCCAGCAGCGGGACTAGCGGGAGTCCTCAAGGGACCCAGTACTTC
>TRBJ2-7|TRBD1|TRBV13|15|-
CASSSSSGQGYEQYF
TGTGCCAGCAGTTCAAGTTCGGGACAGGGGTACGAGCAGTACTTC
>TRBJ2-7|-|TRBV30|11|-
CAWMEVYEQYF
TGTGCCTGGATGGAGGTCTACGAGCAGTACTTC
>TRBJ1-2|TRBD1|TRBV14|16|-
CASSQRGQGIGYGYTF
TGTGCCAGCAGCCAAAGGGGACAGGGAATAGGCTATGGCTACACCTTC
>TRBJ1-2|-|TRBV28|12|-
CASTGANYGYTF
TGTGCCAGCACCGGGGCTAACTATGGCTACACCTTC
>TRBJ1-4|-|TRBV7-2|14|-
CASSSDRYNEKLFF
TGTGCCAGCAGCTCCGACAGATATAATGAAAAACTGTTTTTT
>TRBJ2-1|-|TRBV14|14|once
CASSQDSPDKEQFF
TGTGCCAGCAGCCAAGATTCCCCGGACAAAGAGCAGTTCTTC
>TRBJ1-6|TRBD1|TRBV7-2|16|-
CASSLVVDRGGSPLHF
TGTGCCAGCAGCTTAGTAGTCGACAGGGGAGGCTCACCCCTCCACTTT
>TRBJ2-3|-|TRBV18|15|-
CASSPPSQLLDTQYF
TGTGCCAGCTCACCACCAAGCCAGTTACTCGATACGCAGTATTTT
>TRBJ2-1|TRBD2|TRBV19|14|-
CASKSELARNEQFF
TGTGCCAGTAAATCTGAACTAGCGAGAAATGAGCAGTTCTTC